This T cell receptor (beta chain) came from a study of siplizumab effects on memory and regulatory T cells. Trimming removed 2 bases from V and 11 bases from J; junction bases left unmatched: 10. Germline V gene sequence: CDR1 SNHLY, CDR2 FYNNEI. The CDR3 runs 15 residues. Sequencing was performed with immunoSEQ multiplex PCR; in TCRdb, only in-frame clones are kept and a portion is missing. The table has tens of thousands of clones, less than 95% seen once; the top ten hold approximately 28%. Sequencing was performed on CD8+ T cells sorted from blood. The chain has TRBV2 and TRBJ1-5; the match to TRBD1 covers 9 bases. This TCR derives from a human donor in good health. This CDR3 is CASSENRDGTGTQHF. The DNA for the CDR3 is TGTGCCAGCAGTGAAAATAGGGACGGGACAGGGACCCAGCATTTT.